This entry lists 13 T cell receptor beta chains sequenced from one sample in a study of quantifying T cell responses using KT2 cells. In the study overall: TCR alpha and beta constant-region primers primed reverse transcription of RNA.

The cDNA 3' end received a ligated oligonucleotide with a UMI. The first PCR ran roughly 4 cycles with an equimolar RC1.1 and RC1.2 beta primer mix. TCRdb used MiXCR to reprocess the UMI-ligation and nested PCR reads, holding one entry per CDR3 protein. The sample includes tens of thousands of distinct CDR3 sequences, approximately 10% of them seen just once. Sequenced input: PBMCs spiked with cells of the T cell clone KT2. All receptors come from a human donor.

This clonotype was detected ten times or more. The V call is TRBV20-1, the J call TRBJ1-5, with TRBD1 matching 10 bases. CDR1 and CDR2 (germline): DFQATT, SNEGSKA (reference sequence). The CDR3 sequence is 16 residues long. Trimming took 0 bases from V and 4 from J; bases not matched to a gene: 6. This CDR3 reads CSARDPTGGFNQPQHF. The CDR3 nucleotides read TGCAGTGCTAGAGATCCGACAGGGGGCTTTAATCAGCCCCAGCATTTT.

This chain joins TRBV24-1 and TRBJ1-1; the D is unclear. CDR3 length: 16 residues. Per germline, CDR1 KGHDR and CDR2 SFDVKD. V was clipped by 7 bases and J by 5 bases, with 22 bases between them. The CDR3 DNA reads TGTGCCACCAGAACCCCTAGGAAAAGGGTCGAGACTGAAGCTTTCTTT. Translating gives CATRTPRKRVETEAFF.

This clonotype has just a few counts. The chain recombines TRBV7-9 with TRBJ2-7; D is ambiguous. The length of the CDR3 is 12 residues. Trimming stripped 4 bases from V and 2 bases from J, with 6 bases between. CDR1 and CDR2 from the germline V gene are SEHNR and FQNEAQ (reference sequence). The CDR3 DNA sequence: TGTGCCAGCAGCTCCCCTGCCTACGAGCAGTACTTC. Residues: CASSSPAYEQYF.

This clonotype was detected once. The rearrangement links TRBV20-1 to TRBJ2-7; D not resolved. CDR1 and CDR2 from the germline V gene are DFQATT and SNEGSKA (reference sequence). The CDR3 loop spans 13 amino acids. Trimming removed 3 bases at V and 1 base at J, with 10 bases between. The CDR3 loop is CSARWRQSYEQYF. DNA of the CDR3: TGCAGTGCTAGGTGGCGGCAGTCCTACGAGCAGTACTTC.

This clonotype was counted only a few times. V usage is TRBV12-3 or TRBV12-4 and J usage is TRBJ2-1, with 10 bases identical to TRBD2. This CDR3 contains 15 residues. Unmatched junction bases numbered 2, after V lost 2 bases and J lost 4 bases. CDR3 residues: CASSLLAGGYNEQFF. The DNA of the CDR3 is TGTGCCAGCAGTTTATTAGCGGGAGGTTACAATGAGCAGTTCTTC.

At least ten counts were recorded for this clonotype. The chain has TRBV19 and TRBJ1-5; D gene ambiguous. Between the trimmed V and J ends, which lost 5 bases and 9 bases, there was a span of 14 bases. This CDR3 comprises 13 residues. Per the germline V gene, CDR1 is LNHDA and CDR2 is SQIVND (reference sequence). CDR3 in amino acids: CASSPVHGPPQHF. In DNA, the CDR3 is TGTGCCAGTAGTCCGGTCCATGGGCCGCCCCAGCATTTT.

This clonotype has a count of ten or more. The gene calls are TRBV7-8 and TRBJ2-3; D remains ambiguous. V was shortened by 5 bases and J by 5 bases, with 8 bases between the two germline ends. Germline CDR1 reads SGHVS; CDR2 reads FQNEAQ. The CDR3 runs 12 residues. The CDR3 sequence is CASSPFRDTQYF. As DNA, the CDR3 is TGTGCCAGCAGCCCTTTTCGAGATACGCAGTATTTT.

This clonotype was seen at least ten times. V usage is TRBV18 and J usage is TRBJ1-1; 7 nucleotides align to TRBD1. Trimming at V came to 4 bases and at J to 5 bases, leaving 4 bases not matched to a gene. Germline CDR1 is KGHSH and CDR2 is LQKENI. CDR3 length equals 13 residues. The CDR3 loop is CASSQGALTEAFF. In nucleotides, the CDR3 is TGTGCCAGCTCACAGGGGGCTTTAACTGAAGCTTTCTTT.

This clonotype was seen a few times. This chain uses TRBV29-1 with TRBJ2-1; D not resolved. CDR1 and CDR2 (germline): SQVTM, ANQGSEA. This CDR3 contains 13 residues. The V end lost 3 bases, the J end lost 3 bases, and 9 bases lay between the germline ends. In DNA, the CDR3 is TGCAGCGTTGAGACCGATGGCTACAATGAGCAGTTCTTC. Its protein product is CSVETDGYNEQFF.

This clonotype was recorded many times. The chain employs TRBV11-2 and TRBJ2-6; 9 bases match TRBD1. The CDR3 covers 20 residues. From germline, CDR1 is SGHAT and CDR2 FQNNGV. V was pared by 5 bases and J by 1 base, with 15 bases of the junction left unmatched. The CDR3 DNA follows: TGTGCCAGCAGCCGCGTGGCCCTACAGGGGGCTTCATCTGGGGCCAACGTCCTGACTTTC. This translates into CASSRVALQGASSGANVLTF.

This clonotype has a count of ten or more. The chain combines TRBV24-1 with TRBJ2-4, with a tentative D call TRBD1 (6 bases). CDR1 is KGHDR and CDR2 is SFDVKD in the germline V gene. V dropped 2 bases and J dropped 3 bases, with 13 bases sitting between them. The CDR3 runs 16 residues. The CDR3 DNA is TGTGCCACCAGTGATTCGTCAGGGGATGGCAAAAACATTCAGTACTTC. Protein sequence: CATSDSSGDGKNIQYF.

In this sample, this clonotype turned up many times. The CDR3 reads CASSQDEATDTQYF. As DNA, the CDR3 is TGTGCCAGCAGCCAAGATGAGGCGACAGATACGCAGTATTTT. The V gene is TRBV3-1, the J gene TRBJ2-3, with D unresolved. Trimming left V 0 bases short and J 3 bases short, with 7 bases between. Per germline, CDR1 LGHDT and CDR2 YNNKEL (reference sequence). This CDR3 region has 14 residues.

This clonotype was recorded a few times. The chain links TRBV10-1 to TRBJ1-1; no definite D call. V was shortened by 4 bases and J by 1 base, with 4 bases between the two germline ends. Germline loops: CDR1 WNHNN, CDR2 SYGVQD (reference sequence). CDR3 length: 12 amino acids. CDR3 sequence: CASSAGNTEAFF. In nucleotides, the CDR3 is TGCGCCAGCAGTGCAGGGAACACTGAAGCTTTCTTT.